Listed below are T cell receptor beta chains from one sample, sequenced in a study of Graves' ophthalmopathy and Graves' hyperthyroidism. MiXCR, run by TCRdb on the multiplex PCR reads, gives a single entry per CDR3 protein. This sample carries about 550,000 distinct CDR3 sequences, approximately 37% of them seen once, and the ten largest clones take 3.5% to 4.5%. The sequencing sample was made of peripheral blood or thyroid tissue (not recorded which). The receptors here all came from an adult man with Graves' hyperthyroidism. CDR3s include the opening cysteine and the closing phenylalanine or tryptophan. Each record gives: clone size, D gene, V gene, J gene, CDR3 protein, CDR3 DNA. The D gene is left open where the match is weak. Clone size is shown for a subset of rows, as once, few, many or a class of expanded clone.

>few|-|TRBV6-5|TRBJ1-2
CASSEQGFFVYGYTF
TGTGCCAGCAGCGAACAGGGTTTCTTCGTCTATGGCTACACCTTC
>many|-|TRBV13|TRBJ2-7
CASSLDPIYSYEQYF
TGTGCCAGCAGCTTAGATCCGATATACTCCTACGAGCAGTACTTC
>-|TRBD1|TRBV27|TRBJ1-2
CASSLVRGTDGYTF
TGTGCCAGCAGCCTCGTCAGGGGGACGGATGGCTACACCTTC
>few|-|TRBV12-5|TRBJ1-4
CASGPYAREKLFF
TGTGCTAGTGGTCCCTATGCCCGGGAAAAACTGTTTTTT
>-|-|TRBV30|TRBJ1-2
CAWSGRLYGYTF
TGTGCCTGGAGCGGACGCCTCTATGGCTACACCTTC
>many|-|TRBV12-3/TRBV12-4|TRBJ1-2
CASRPDTNYGYTF
TGTGCCAGCAGACCCGATACGAACTATGGCTACACCTTC
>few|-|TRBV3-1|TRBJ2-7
CASSQGTASYEQYF
TGTGCCAGCAGCCAAGGGACAGCGTCCTACGAGCAGTACTTC
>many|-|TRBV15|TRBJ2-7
CATSSDRASYEQYF
TGTGCCACCAGCAGTGACCGGGCCTCCTACGAGCAGTACTTC
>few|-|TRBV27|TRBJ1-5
CASSLRVRVGQPQHF
TGTGCCAGCAGTTTAAGGGTTAGGGTGGGTCAGCCCCAGCATTTT
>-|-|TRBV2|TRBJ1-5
CASSIVGPSNQPQHF
TGTGCCAGCAGTATCGTGGGGCCCTCAAATCAGCCCCAGCATTTT
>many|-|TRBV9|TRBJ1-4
CASSVAARTGNEKLFF
TGTGCCAGCAGCGTAGCTGCCCGGACTGGGAATGAAAAACTGTTTTTT
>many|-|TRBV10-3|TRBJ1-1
CAISPEQGSTEAFF
TGTGCCATCAGCCCCGAGCAGGGGTCCACTGAAGCTTTCTTT
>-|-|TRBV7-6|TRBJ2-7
CASSPSWGDHSYEQYF
TGTGCCAGCAGCCCCTCGTGGGGGGACCACTCCTACGAGCAGTACTTC
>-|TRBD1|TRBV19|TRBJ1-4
CASSPLGQGNEKLFF
TGTGCCAGTAGCCCACTGGGACAGGGTAATGAAAAACTGTTTTTT
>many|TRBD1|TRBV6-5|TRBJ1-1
CASRGQGANTEAFF
TGTGCCAGCAGGGGACAGGGGGCGAACACTGAAGCTTTCTTT
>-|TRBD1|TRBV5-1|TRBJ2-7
CASSLFGTEYEQYF
TGCGCCAGCAGCTTGTTTGGGACAGAGTACGAGCAGTACTTC
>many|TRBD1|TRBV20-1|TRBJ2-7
CSARTQGTGGEQYF
TGCAGTGCTAGGACACAGGGGACAGGTGGCGAGCAGTACTTC
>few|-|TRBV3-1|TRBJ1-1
CASSQDREYTEAFF
TGTGCCAGCAGCCAAGACAGGGAATACACTGAAGCTTTCTTT
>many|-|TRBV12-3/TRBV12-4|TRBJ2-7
CASGLGSYEQYF
TGTGCCAGCGGTTTGGGGTCCTACGAGCAGTACTTC
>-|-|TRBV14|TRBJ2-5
CASSQYRQETQYF
TGTGCCAGCAGCCAGTACAGACAAGAGACCCAGTACTTC
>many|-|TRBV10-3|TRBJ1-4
CAISEARDGSGGLFF
TGTGCCATCAGTGAGGCGAGGGACGGATCGGGCGGACTGTTTTTT
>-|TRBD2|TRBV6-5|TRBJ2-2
CASSSGTSGKLFF
TGTGCCAGCAGCAGCGGGACTAGCGGGAAGCTGTTTTTT
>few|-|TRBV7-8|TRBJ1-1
CASSLVKGNTEAFF
TGTGCCAGCAGCTTAGTTAAGGGTAACACTGAAGCTTTCTTT
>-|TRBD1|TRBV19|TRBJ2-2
CASSETGAGELFF
TGTGCCAGTAGCGAAACAGGGGCCGGGGAGCTGTTTTTT
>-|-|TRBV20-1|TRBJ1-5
CSARRGPSNQPQHF
TGCAGTGCCAGGCGGGGACCTAGCAATCAGCCCCAGCATTTT
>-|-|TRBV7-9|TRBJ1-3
CASSLKGVSGNTIYF
TGTGCCAGCAGCTTAAAAGGAGTGAGCGGAAACACCATATATTTT